This TCR beta chain was retrieved from a study of blood T cell repertoires in COVID-19. This CDR3 spans 15 amino acids. Some clones are missing from TCRdb's copy, which holds only in-frame ones; the method was immunoSEQ multiplex PCR. The table includes 250,000 to 300,000 clones, 65% to 85% detected once. This clonotype was obtained from a man at least 80 years old with acute or convalescent COVID-19. V and J are TRBV21-1 and TRBJ1-2; TRBD1, the table's D call, was not compared with the DNA. TRBV21-1 is an annotated pseudogene. Sequenced sample: peripheral blood. The CDR3 bases are TGTGCCAGCAGCGCCCAAGGGGACAGGGGATGTGGCTACACCTTC. The encoded protein is CASSAQGDRGCGYTF.